A single sample is the source of the 27 T cell receptor beta chains below, sequenced in a study of blood T cell repertoires in COVID-19. The assay was immunoSEQ multiplex PCR, and TCRdb's table has in-frame clones only and misses some. The sample consists of about 180,000 clones, approximately 85% of them appearing once. The source material was PBMCs or T cells enriched from blood (not recorded which). These TCRs come from a man between 35 and 55 years old who had recovered from COVID-19.

The chain is built from TRBV12-5 and TRBJ1-2, with no clear D. The V end lost 1 base, the J end lost 5 bases, and 11 bases lay between the germline ends. The CDR3 is 14 amino acids. In germline, CDR1 is LGHNT, CDR2 FRNRAP. The CDR3 protein is CASGLDKSDYGYTF. The CDR3 region has the DNA TGTGCTAGTGGTTTGGACAAGTCAGATTATGGCTACACCTTC.

The chain links TRBV6-5 to TRBJ2-1; a possible D gene is TRBD1 (5 bases). The V end lost 0 bases, the J end lost 4 bases, and 7 bases lay between the germline ends. The CDR3 contains 14 residues. Germline-derived CDR1 and CDR2 are MNHEY and SVGAGI. CDR3 amino acids: CASSYSRVYNEQFF. The CDR3 DNA reads as TGTGCCAGCAGTTACTCCAGGGTTTACAATGAGCAGTTCTTC.

The chain has TRBV5-4 and TRBJ1-6; 8 positions agree with TRBD1. The V and J ends lost 3 bases and 6 bases, in that order; junction bases with no gene match: 11. This CDR3 comprises 17 residues. Germline CDR1 is SGHNT and CDR2 is YYREEE (reference sequence). The CDR3 DNA is TGTGCCAGCAGCTCGGGATTGGACAGGGCGGGTAATTCACCCCTCCACTTT. Translation gives CASSSGLDRAGNSPLHF.

This chain joins TRBV7-4 and TRBJ1-2; 9 positions match TRBD1. This CDR3 is 15 amino acids long. The germline gives CDR1 SGHVT, CDR2 SQSDAQ. The junction had 10 bases not matched to a gene; V was cut back by 2 bases and J by 9 bases. CDR3 sequence reads: CASSLKSHRGPSYTF. The CDR3 DNA is TGTGCCAGCAGCTTAAAGTCCCACAGGGGGCCGAGCTACACCTTC. Full variable domain (rest looked up from reference TRBV7-4 and TRBJ1-2): GAGVSQSPRYKVAKRGRDVALRCDSISGHVTLYWYRQTLGQGSEVLTYSQSDAQRDKSGRPSGRFSAERPERSVSTLKIQRTEQGDSAVYLCASSLKSHRGPSYTFGSGTRLTVV.

The chain is built from TRBV19 and TRBJ2-3; 10 bases fit TRBD1. This CDR3 comprises 16 residues. The germline V gene has CDR1 LNHDA and CDR2 SQIVND (reference sequence). V gave up 5 bases and J gave up 3 bases; unmatched junction bases: 8. The DNA of the CDR3 is TGTGCCAGTAGTGGAGGGACAGGGGTGAGAACAGATACGCAGTATTTT. Residues: CASSGGTGVRTDTQYF. The full variable domain, with the rest looked up from reference TRBV19 and TRBJ2-3, is DGGITQSPKYLFRKEGQNVTLSCEQNLNHDAMYWYRQDPGQGLRLIYYSQIVNDFQKGDIAEGYSVSREKKESFPLTVTSAQKNPTAFYLCASSGGTGVRTDTQYFGPGTRLTVL.

The chain combines TRBV7-2 with TRBJ2-5, with 10 bases aligning to TRBD1. This CDR3 region has 17 residues. V lost 2 bases and J lost 5; bases outside the gene matches: 11. Germline V gene lookup returns CDR1 SGHTA and CDR2 FQGNSA. The CDR3 reads CASSLQHGTGARETQYF. The CDR3 DNA reads as TGTGCCAGCAGCTTACAGCATGGGACAGGGGCCCGGGAGACCCAGTACTTC.

This chain connects TRBV7-9 to TRBJ2-3; 8 positions match TRBD1. Trimming took 2 bases from V and 6 from J; bases not matched to a gene: 10. The CDR3 length is 16 residues. The germline gives CDR1 SEHNR, CDR2 FQNEAQ (reference sequence). CDR3 residues: CASSLQGAHVVDTQYF. In DNA, the CDR3 is TGTGCCAGCAGCTTACAGGGGGCGCATGTTGTGGATACGCAGTATTTT.

This clone occurred a few times. V and J are TRBV30 and TRBJ1-5; no reliable D call. The ends were cut back, 2 bases at V and 4 bases at J, with 6 bases in the middle. This CDR3 contains 12 residues. Germline V CDR1 and CDR2: GTSNPN, SVGIG (reference sequence). The CDR3 nucleotides read TGTGCCTGGAGTACAGCTAATCAGCCCCAGCATTTT. Translated: CAWSTANQPQHF. The whole variable domain, remainder taken from reference TRBV30 and TRBJ1-5, is SQTIHQWPATLVQPVGSPLSLECTVEGTSNPNLYWYRQAAGRGLQLLFYSVGIGQISSEVPQNLSASRPQDRQFILSSKKLLLSDSGFYLCAWSTANQPQHFGDGTRLSIL.

This clone showed up just once. The gene calls are TRBV5-1 and TRBJ2-2; D is undetermined. CDR1 and CDR2 from the germline V gene are SGHRS and YFSETQ. This CDR3 spans 14 amino acids. V was clipped by 0 bases and J by 6 bases, with 9 bases between them. The CDR3 nucleotides read TGCGCCAGCAGCTTGGGTCTACGGTCCGGGGAGCTGTTTTTT. Translation gives CASSLGLRSGELFF. The full variable domain, in which reference TRBV5-1 and TRBJ2-2 provide the parts outside the CDR3, is KAGVTQTPRYLIKTRGQQVTLSCSPISGHRSVSWYQQTPGQGLQFLFEYFSETQRNKGNFPGRFSGRQFSNSRSEMNVSTLELGDSALYLCASSLGLRSGELFFGEGSRLTVL.

In DNA, the CDR3 is TGTGCCAGCAGTCCCCCGGGGGAGAACACTGAAGCTTTCTTT. It specifies CASSPPGENTEAFF. The chain links TRBV28 to TRBJ1-1; D may be TRBD1 (5 bases). The ends were cut back, 5 bases at V and 1 base at J, with 11 bases in the middle. There are 14 residues in the CDR3. Looked up from germline, CDR1 is MDHEN and CDR2 is SYDVKM.

This CDR3 is CASSFIGDSPLHF. The CDR3 coding sequence is TGTGCCAGCAGTTTTATCGGGGATTCACCCCTCCACTTT. The chain recombines TRBV6-6 with TRBJ1-6; D is ambiguous. Germline-derived CDR1 and CDR2 are MNHNY and SVGAGI (reference sequence). V was pared by 4 bases and J by 8 bases, with 9 bases between. The CDR3 is 13 amino acids.

The V call is TRBV10-3, the J call TRBJ1-1; no definite D call. Germline values: CDR1 ENHRY, CDR2 SYGVKD. This CDR3 has 15 residues. Deletions cut 7 bases from V and 6 bases from J, with 21 bases between. The CDR3 is CAIKVDQSGMAEAFF. Written as DNA, the CDR3 is TGTGCCATCAAGGTCGATCAATCGGGGATGGCTGAAGCTTTCTTT.

The sample holds many counts of this clone. The chain couples TRBV4-2 to TRBJ2-1, with TRBD2 identical over 10 bases. The CDR3 loop spans 18 amino acids. Germline CDR1 LGHNA, CDR2 YNFKEQ. The trim removed 1 base at V and 1 base at J, leaving 7 bases unmatched. The CDR3 loop is CASSQGEAGGPSYNEQFF. In DNA form, the CDR3 reads TGTGCCAGCAGCCAAGGTGAAGCGGGGGGGCCGTCCTACAATGAGCAGTTCTTC.

The chain recombines TRBV24-1 with TRBJ2-3; TRBD2 agrees at 11 bases. This CDR3 is built from 16 residues. Germline V gene data show CDR1 as KGHDR and CDR2 as SFDVKD. V lost 3 bases and J lost 3; bases outside the gene matches: 4. The chain's CDR3 is CATSDPPSGGTDTQYF. The CDR3 bases are TGTGCCACCAGTGATCCTCCTAGCGGGGGGACAGATACGCAGTATTTT.

J is TRBJ1-5 and V is TRBV20-1, with 7 bases lining up with TRBD1. Looked up from germline, CDR1 is DFQATT and CDR2 is SNEGSKA (reference sequence). V trimming: 3 bases; J trimming: 3 bases; junction bases outside the gene matches: 5. This CDR3 is built from 14 residues. The CDR3 loop is CSASWGQFNQPQHF. The CDR3 DNA is TGCAGTGCTAGTTGGGGACAGTTCAATCAGCCCCAGCATTTT.

V and J are TRBV6-5 and TRBJ2-7, with a weak D call TRBD2 (5 bases). Trimming took off 0 bases at V and 0 bases at J, with 12 bases between the two ends. This CDR3 has 16 amino acids. The germline V gene has CDR1 MNHEY and CDR2 SVGAGI. CDR3 in amino acids: CASSYSRGSVSYEQYF. The CDR3 DNA reads as TGTGCCAGCAGTTACTCCCGGGGTAGCGTCTCCTACGAGCAGTACTTC.

This chain links TRBV7-2 with TRBJ2-3, with 7 bases that match TRBD2. Germline CDR1 SGHTA, CDR2 FQGNSA. This CDR3 region has 16 residues. The trim removed 7 bases at V and 4 bases at J, leaving 14 bases unmatched. The CDR3 loop reads CASTPSGGGRSDTQYF. CDR3 nucleotide sequence: TGTGCCAGCACCCCCTCCGGCGGGGGACGGTCAGATACGCAGTATTTT.

This clone has a handful of counts. The CDR3 loop reads CASSERLAGEIEQFF. The CDR3 coding sequence is TGTGCCAGCAGTGAACGACTAGCGGGAGAGATTGAGCAGTTCTTC. V usage is TRBV6-1 and J usage is TRBJ2-1; TRBD2 matches at 12 bases. Germline V lookup: CDR1 MNHNS, CDR2 SASEGT. Trimming cost V 2 bases and J 9 bases; bases outside gene matches: 5. This CDR3 has 15 residues.

This chain joins TRBV30 and TRBJ2-3; D call uncertain. Per germline, CDR1 GTSNPN and CDR2 SVGIG (reference sequence). This CDR3 is 12 amino acids long. V was cut by 7 bases and J by 0 bases, with 8 bases left in between. The CDR3 region has the DNA TGTGCCTTTACTTCTAGCACAGATACGCAGTATTTT. Protein sequence: CAFTSSTDTQYF.

J is TRBJ1-5 and V is TRBV27, with 8 nucleotides matching TRBD1. V was clipped by 10 bases and J by 1 base; unmatched bases: 6. The germline gives CDR1 MNHEY, CDR2 SMNVEV (reference sequence). This CDR3 is 14 amino acids long. The CDR3, as DNA: TGTGCCACCGGCGGACAGGGCAGCAATCAGCCCCAGCATTTT. The encoded protein is CATGGQGSNQPQHF.

Of note for this clone: Its ends do not fully match the called genes, so a read error is possible. The gene calls are TRBV24-1 and TRBJ2-5, with TRBD1 identical over 9 bases. The CDR3 has 14 residues. CDR1 is KGHDR, CDR2 SFDVKD, per germline. CDR3 sequence: CATSEGQGQGTQYF. The CDR3 DNA sequence: TGTGCCACCAGTGAGGGACAGGGCCAAGGGACCCAGTACTTC.

V gene TRBV5-1 combines with J gene TRBJ2-2; TRBD2 matches at 8 bases. Germline trimming cut 4 bases from V and 1 base from J; bases unmatched to any gene: 12. Germline V gives CDR1 SGHRS, CDR2 YFSETQ. This CDR3 has 18 residues. The CDR3 DNA is TGCGCCAGCAGCCCCCGGGATAGCGGGACATGGAACACCGGGGAGCTGTTTTTT. As protein: CASSPRDSGTWNTGELFF.

This clone is a singleton in its sample. V usage is TRBV5-1 and J usage is TRBJ1-2; D unresolved. The CDR3 has 14 amino acids. V lost 1 base and J 1 base, leaving 8 bases between the germline ends. Germline CDR1 is SGHRS and CDR2 is YFSETQ. CDR3 in amino acids: CASSLSTLNYGYTF. The CDR3 DNA follows: TGCGCCAGCAGCTTGAGCACCCTTAACTATGGCTACACCTTC.

This clone has a single count. The rearrangement uses TRBV27 and TRBJ2-3; no firm D call. The CDR3 spans 15 residues. Germline-derived CDR1 and CDR2 are MNHEY and SMNVEV (reference sequence). The V and J ends lost 2 bases and 4 bases respectively, with 13 bases between them. In DNA form, the CDR3 reads TGTGCCAGCAGTTTAGGCTCGAGAGGTTCAGATACGCAGTATTTT. It encodes CASSLGSRGSDTQYF.

The chain couples TRBV6-5 to TRBJ2-5, with a tentative D call TRBD1 (6 bases). The CDR3 is 14 residues long. Trimming removed 6 bases from V and 7 bases from J, with 18 bases in between. Germline CDR1 reads MNHEY; CDR2 reads SVGAGI. CDR3 sequence (DNA): TGTGCCAGCAGCCCGGGACACCAGGGCCCGACCCAGTACTTC. Translating it yields CASSPGHQGPTQYF.

The rearrangement links TRBV5-4 to TRBJ1-1, with D perhaps TRBD1 (6 bases). CDR1 is SGHNT, CDR2 YYREEE, per germline (reference sequence). This CDR3 region has 16 residues. The V end was cut by 2 bases, the J end by 2 bases, with 16 bases between. CDR3 in DNA: TGTGCCAGCAGCTTCCCCCCGGGACAAATAAACACTGAAGCTTTCTTT. The encoded protein is CASSFPPGQINTEAFF.

The chain has TRBV11-2 and TRBJ2-7, with TRBD2 matching 11 bases. CDR1 is SGHAT, CDR2 FQNNGV, per germline. The V segment lost 6 bases and the J segment 6 bases; nucleotides outside the gene matches: 7. The CDR3 has 14 amino acids. CDR3 nucleotide sequence: TGTGCCAGCAGGGGGACTAGCGGTCTCGGCGAGCAGTACTTC. Protein product: CASRGTSGLGEQYF.